This TCR beta chain emerged from a study of blood T cells in healthy people across ages. Study information: About one barcoded beta molecule per two T cells came from capture by template switching. Points from the study as a whole: Unsorted PBMCs prevented conclusive naive versus antigen-experienced comparison. Roughly linearly, TCR beta diversity per million T cells fell as age increased.

A sample-barcoded 5' primer and a J-beta primer mix were used in a second PCR of about 7 to 11 cycles. TCRdb reanalysed the 5' RACE reads using MiXCR and keeps one entry per CDR3 protein. The profile covers 550,000 to 600,000 distinct CDR3 sequences, with 45% to 55% appearing a single time and around 23% taken by the ten largest. The CDR3 is 13 amino acids. The V end was cut by 6 bases, the J end by 2 bases, with 11 bases between. Germline V CDR1 and CDR2: DFQATT, SNEGSKA (reference sequence). This clonotype was recorded a few times. As yet, its antigen is unknown. This receptor was taken from a man older than 75 in good health. The chain has TRBV20-1 and TRBJ1-5; D perhaps matches TRBD1 (6 bases). Specimen: blood. The CDR3 here is CSAQGGGNQPQHF. Written as DNA, the CDR3 is TGCAGTGCCCAAGGGGGGGGCAATCAGCCCCAGCATTTT.